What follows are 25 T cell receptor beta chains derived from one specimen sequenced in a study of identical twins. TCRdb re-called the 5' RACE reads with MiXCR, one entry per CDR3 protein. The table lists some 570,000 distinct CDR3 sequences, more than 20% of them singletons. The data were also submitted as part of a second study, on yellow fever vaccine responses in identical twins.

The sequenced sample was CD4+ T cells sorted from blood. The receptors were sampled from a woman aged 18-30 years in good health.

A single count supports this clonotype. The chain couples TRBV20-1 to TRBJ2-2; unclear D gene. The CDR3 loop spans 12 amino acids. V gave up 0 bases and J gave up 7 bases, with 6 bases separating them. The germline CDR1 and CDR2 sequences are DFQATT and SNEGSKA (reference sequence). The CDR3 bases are TGCAGTGCTAGAGATACCCGCGGGGAGCTGTTTTTT. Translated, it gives CSARDTRGELFF.

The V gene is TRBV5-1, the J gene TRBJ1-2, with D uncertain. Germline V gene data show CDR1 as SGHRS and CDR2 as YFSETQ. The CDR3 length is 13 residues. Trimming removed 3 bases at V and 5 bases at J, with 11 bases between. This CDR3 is CASSYGVWYGYTF. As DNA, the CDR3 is TGCGCCAGCAGCTACGGGGTATGGTATGGCTACACCTTC.

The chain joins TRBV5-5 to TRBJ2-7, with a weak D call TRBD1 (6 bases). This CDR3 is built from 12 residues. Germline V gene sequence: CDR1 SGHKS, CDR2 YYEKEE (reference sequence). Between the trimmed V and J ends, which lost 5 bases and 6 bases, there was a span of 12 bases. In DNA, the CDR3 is TGTGCCAGCAGTATACAGGGTCCCGAGCAGTACTTC. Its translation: CASSIQGPEQYF.

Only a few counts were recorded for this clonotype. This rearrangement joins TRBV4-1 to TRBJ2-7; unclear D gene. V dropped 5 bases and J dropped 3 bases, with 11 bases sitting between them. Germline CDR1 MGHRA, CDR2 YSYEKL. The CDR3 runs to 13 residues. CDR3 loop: CASSYRPDYEQYV. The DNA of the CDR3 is TGCGCCAGCAGCTACAGACCAGACTACGAGCAGTACGTC.

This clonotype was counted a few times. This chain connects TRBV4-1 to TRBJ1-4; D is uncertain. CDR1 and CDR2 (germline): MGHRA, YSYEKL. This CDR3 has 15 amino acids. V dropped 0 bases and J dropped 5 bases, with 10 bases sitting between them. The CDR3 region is CASSQDPAGNEKLFF. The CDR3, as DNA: TGCGCCAGCAGCCAAGACCCCGCTGGGAATGAAAAACTGTTTTTT.

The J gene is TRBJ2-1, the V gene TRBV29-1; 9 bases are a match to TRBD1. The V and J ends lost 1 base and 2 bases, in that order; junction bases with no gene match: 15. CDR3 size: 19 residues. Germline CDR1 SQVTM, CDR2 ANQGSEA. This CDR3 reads CSVEGLGQGHSSPYNEQFF. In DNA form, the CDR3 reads TGCAGCGTTGAAGGGCTGGGACAGGGTCACTCCTCTCCCTACAATGAGCAGTTCTTC.

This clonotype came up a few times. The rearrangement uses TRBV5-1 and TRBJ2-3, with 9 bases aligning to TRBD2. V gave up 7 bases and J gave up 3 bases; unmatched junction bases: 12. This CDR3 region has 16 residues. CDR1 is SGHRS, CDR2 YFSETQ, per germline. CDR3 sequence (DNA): TGCGCCAGCTCCCTTGTGCGGGGGGGCCGGACAGATACGCAGTATTTT. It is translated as CASSLVRGGRTDTQYF.

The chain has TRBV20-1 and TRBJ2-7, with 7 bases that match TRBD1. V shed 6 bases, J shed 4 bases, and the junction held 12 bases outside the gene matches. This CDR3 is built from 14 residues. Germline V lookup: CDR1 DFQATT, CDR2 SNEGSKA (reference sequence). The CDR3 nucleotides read TGCAGTGCCACCCTTCCCGGGACAGCTTACGAGCAGTACTTC. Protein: CSATLPGTAYEQYF.

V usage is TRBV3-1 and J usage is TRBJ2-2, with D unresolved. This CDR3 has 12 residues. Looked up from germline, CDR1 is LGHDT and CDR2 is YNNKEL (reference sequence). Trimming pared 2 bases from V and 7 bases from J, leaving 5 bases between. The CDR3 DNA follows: TGTGCCAGCAGCCAAATAGGCGGGGAGCTGTTTTTT. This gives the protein CASSQIGGELFF.

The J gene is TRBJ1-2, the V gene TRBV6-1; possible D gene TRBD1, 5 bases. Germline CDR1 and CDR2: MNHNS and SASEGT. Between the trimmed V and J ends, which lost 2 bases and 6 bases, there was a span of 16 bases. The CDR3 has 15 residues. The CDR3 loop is CASSEWGNLSDGYTF. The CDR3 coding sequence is TGTGCCAGCAGTGAATGGGGGAACTTGAGTGATGGCTACACCTTC.

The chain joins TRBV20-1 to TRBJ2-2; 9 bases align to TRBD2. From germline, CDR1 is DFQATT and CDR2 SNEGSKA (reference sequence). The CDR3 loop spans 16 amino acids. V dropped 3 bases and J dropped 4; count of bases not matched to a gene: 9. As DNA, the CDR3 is TGCAGTGCTAGTGGGATTGCGGGGGGGCCCACCGGGGAGCTGTTTTTT. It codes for CSASGIAGGPTGELFF.

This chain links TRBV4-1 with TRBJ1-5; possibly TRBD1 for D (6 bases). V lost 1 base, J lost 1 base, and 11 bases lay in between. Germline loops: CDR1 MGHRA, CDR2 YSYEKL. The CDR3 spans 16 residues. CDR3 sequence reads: CASSQGAGGSNQPQHF. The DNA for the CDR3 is TGCGCCAGCAGCCAAGGGGCCGGGGGCAGCAATCAGCCCCAGCATTTT.

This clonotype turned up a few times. CDR3 in amino acids: CSARLAGVSEQYF. In DNA form, the CDR3 reads TGCAGTGCTAGACTAGCGGGAGTAAGCGAGCAGTACTTC. V gene TRBV20-1 combines with J gene TRBJ2-7, with TRBD2 identical over 10 bases. Germline loops: CDR1 DFQATT, CDR2 SNEGSKA (reference sequence). Losses at the gene ends were 2 bases for V and 6 bases for J; bases not matched to a gene: 4. The CDR3 spans 13 residues.

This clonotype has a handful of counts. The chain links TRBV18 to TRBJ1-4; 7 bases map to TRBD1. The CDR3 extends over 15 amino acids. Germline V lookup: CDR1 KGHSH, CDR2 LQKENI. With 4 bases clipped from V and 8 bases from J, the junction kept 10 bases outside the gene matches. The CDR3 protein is CASSLTGAGEEKLFF. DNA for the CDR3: TGTGCCAGCTCACTCACAGGGGCGGGTGAGGAAAAACTGTTTTTT.

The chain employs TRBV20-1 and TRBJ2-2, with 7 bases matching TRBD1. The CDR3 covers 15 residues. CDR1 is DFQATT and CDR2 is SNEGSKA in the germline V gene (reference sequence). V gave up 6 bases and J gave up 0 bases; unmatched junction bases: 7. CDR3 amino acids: CSATGQVANTGELFF. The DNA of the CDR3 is TGCAGTGCGACCGGACAGGTCGCGAACACCGGGGAGCTGTTTTTT.

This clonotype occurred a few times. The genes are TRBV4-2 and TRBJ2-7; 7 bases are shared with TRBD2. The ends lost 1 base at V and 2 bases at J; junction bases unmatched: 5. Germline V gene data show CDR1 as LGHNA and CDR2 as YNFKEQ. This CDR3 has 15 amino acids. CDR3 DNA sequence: TGTGCCAGCAGCCAAGGCTCGGGACTAACCTACGAGCAGTACTTC. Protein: CASSQGSGLTYEQYF.

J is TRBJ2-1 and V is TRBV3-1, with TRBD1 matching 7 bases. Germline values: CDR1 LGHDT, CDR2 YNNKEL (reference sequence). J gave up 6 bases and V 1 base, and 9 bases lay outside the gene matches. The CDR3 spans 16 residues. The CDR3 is CASSQAPGGVSNEQFF. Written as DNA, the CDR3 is TGTGCCAGCAGCCAAGCCCCAGGGGGAGTGAGCAATGAGCAGTTCTTC.

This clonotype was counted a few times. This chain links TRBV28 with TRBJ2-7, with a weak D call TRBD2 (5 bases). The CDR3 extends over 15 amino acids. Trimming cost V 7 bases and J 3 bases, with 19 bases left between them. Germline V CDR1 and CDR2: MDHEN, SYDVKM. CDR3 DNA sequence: TGTGCCAGCATCACTAGGGAAAAATCGCACTACGAGCAGTACTTC. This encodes CASITREKSHYEQYF.

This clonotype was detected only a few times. The CDR3 DNA reads TGTGCCAGCAGCCCGGACGGATACGAGCAGTACTTC. Its translation: CASSPDGYEQYF. This chain links TRBV11-2 with TRBJ2-7; D ambiguous. Germline CDR1 is SGHAT and CDR2 is FQNNGV. The length of the CDR3 is 12 residues. The germline V and J ends were trimmed by 5 bases and 4 bases, with 9 bases remaining between them.

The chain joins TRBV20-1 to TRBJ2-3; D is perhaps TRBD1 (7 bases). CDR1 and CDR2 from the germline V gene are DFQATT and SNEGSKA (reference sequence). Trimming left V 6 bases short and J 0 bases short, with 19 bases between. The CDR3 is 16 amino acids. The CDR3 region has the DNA TGCAGTGCCCGACGTAAGACAGGGACTAGCACAGATACGCAGTATTTT. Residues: CSARRKTGTSTDTQYF.

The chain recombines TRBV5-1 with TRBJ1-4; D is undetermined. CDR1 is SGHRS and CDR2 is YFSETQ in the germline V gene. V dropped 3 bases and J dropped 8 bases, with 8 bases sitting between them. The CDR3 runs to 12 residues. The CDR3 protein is CASSYSNEKLFF. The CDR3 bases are TGCGCCAGCAGCTATTCCAACGAAAAACTGTTTTTT.

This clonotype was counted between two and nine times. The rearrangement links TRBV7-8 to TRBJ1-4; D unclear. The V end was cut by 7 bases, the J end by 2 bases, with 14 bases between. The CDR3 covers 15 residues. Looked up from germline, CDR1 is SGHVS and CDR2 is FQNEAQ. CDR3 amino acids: CASIPGWMTNEKLFF. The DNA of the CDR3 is TGTGCCAGCATCCCTGGGTGGATGACTAATGAAAAACTGTTTTTT.

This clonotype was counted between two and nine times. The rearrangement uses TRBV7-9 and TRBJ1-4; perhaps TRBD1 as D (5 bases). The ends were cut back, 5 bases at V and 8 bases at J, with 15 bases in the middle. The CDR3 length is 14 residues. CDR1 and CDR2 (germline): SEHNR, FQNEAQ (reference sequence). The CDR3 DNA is TGTGCCAGCAGCCCGACAGTTAATGGGGAAAAACTGTTTTTT. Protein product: CASSPTVNGEKLFF. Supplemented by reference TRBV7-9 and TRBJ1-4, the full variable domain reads DTGVSQNPRHKITKRGQNVTFRCDPISEHNRLYWYRQTLGQGPEFLTYFQNEAQLEKSRLLSDRFSAERPKGSFSTLEIQRTEQGDSAMYLCASSPTVNGEKLFFGSGTQLSVL.

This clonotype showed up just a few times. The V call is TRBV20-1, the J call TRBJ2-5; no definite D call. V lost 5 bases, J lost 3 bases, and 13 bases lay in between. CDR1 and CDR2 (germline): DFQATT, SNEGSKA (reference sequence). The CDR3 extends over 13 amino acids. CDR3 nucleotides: TGCAGTGCTGGGCCGAGAACGAAAGAGACCCAGTACTTC. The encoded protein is CSAGPRTKETQYF.

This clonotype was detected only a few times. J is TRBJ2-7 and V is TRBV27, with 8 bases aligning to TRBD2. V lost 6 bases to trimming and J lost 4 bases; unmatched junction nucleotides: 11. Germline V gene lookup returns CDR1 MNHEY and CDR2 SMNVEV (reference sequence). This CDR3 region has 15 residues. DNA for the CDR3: TGTGCCAGCAGCATGGGACTAGGGTTTTTATACGAGCAGTACTTC. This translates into CASSMGLGFLYEQYF.